Here is one T cell receptor (beta chain) with its context. Its antigen is not known. The data were obtained in a study of T cells after yellow fever vaccination. The V end lost 2 bases, the J end lost 5 bases, and 11 bases lay between the germline ends. The CDR3 totals 14 residues. In germline, CDR1 is KGHDR, CDR2 SFDVKD. Regarding the study as a whole: Repertoires sorted by FACS could include abundant clonotypes that are contaminants from the bulk population. The booster saw the reappearance of most primary-vaccination clones (96% CD4, less than 90% CD8). Though weaker, the secondary response peaked faster, on day 5 versus 15.

The TCR cDNA carried a universal primer site and UMIs from 5'RACE template switching. MiXCR, run by TCRdb on the 5' RACE reads, gives a single entry per CDR3 protein. The data hold some 320,000 distinct CDR3 sequences, with roughly 8.7% observed a single time. This material consisted of CD4+ T cells sorted from PBMCs, taken 5 days after the yellow fever booster vaccination. This rearrangement joins TRBV24-1 to TRBJ2-5; D may match TRBD1 or TRBD2 (5 bases each). The sequence came from a man younger than 35 who received the YFV17D yellow fever vaccine. The CDR3 sequence is CATSDWRKGETQYF. As DNA, the CDR3 is TGTGCCACCAGTGATTGGAGGAAGGGGGAGACCCAGTACTTC.